This T cell receptor (beta chain) was retrieved from a study of shared T cell receptors in the human thymus. The CDR3 has 18 amino acids. The V end was cut by 5 bases, the J end by 0 bases, with 18 bases between. The germline V gene encodes CDR1 SGHDT and CDR2 YYEEEE. Some clones are missing from TCRdb's copy, which holds only in-frame ones; the method was immunoSEQ multiplex PCR. The repertoire holds hundreds of thousands of clones, with roughly 90% as singletons. These sequences were also reported in another study, on human thymus T cells. Per that paper: Thymic repertoires of unrelated individuals were reported in related research to overlap highly.

The receptor's source is a boy younger than two with a congenital heart defect. Sequenced input: thymocytes. The chain links TRBV5-6 to TRBJ2-6; D may be TRBD2 (5 bases). The CDR3 bases are TGTGCCAGCAGATCCCCTCCCGGGGTCCGCTCTGGGGCCAACGTCCTGACTTTC. Its protein is CASRSPPGVRSGANVLTF.